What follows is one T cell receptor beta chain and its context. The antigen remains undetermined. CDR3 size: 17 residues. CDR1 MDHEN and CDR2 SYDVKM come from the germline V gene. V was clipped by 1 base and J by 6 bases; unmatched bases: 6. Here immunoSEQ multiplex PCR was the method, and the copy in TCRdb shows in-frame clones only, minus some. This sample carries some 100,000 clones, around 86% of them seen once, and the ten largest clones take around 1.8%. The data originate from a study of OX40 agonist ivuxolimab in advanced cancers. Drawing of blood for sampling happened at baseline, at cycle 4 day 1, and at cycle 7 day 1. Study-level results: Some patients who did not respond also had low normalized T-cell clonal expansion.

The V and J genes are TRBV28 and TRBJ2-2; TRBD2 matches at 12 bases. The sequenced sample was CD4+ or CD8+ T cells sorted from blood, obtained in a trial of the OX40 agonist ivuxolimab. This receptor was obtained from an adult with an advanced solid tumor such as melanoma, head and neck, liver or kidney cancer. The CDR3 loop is CASSLSTSGRLAGELFF. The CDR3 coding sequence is TGTGCCAGCAGTTTATCCACTAGCGGGAGGTTAGCCGGGGAGCTGTTTTTT.